This T cell receptor (beta chain) was sequenced in a study of shared clonotypes between healthy human individuals. Positively selected for CCR7, the CD45RO-negative cells used as naive CD8 cells excluded terminally differentiated effector memory CD45RA+ cells. Assay used: immunoSEQ multiplex PCR; TCRdb lists only in-frame clones, some missing. Here the sample spans nearly 600,000 clones, about 95% being singletons. Germline V gives CDR1 MNHEY, CDR2 SMNVEV (reference sequence). V dropped 5 bases and J dropped 4 bases, with 14 bases sitting between them. The CDR3 extends over 14 amino acids. The sequencing input was naive CD8+ T cells sorted from blood. The rearrangement uses TRBV27 and TRBJ2-5, with D uncertain. The TCR was taken from a woman aged 25-40 years in good health. CDR3 amino acids: CASSPRLESETQYF. The CDR3 coding sequence is TGTGCCAGCAGTCCCCGACTCGAATCAGAGACCCAGTACTTC.